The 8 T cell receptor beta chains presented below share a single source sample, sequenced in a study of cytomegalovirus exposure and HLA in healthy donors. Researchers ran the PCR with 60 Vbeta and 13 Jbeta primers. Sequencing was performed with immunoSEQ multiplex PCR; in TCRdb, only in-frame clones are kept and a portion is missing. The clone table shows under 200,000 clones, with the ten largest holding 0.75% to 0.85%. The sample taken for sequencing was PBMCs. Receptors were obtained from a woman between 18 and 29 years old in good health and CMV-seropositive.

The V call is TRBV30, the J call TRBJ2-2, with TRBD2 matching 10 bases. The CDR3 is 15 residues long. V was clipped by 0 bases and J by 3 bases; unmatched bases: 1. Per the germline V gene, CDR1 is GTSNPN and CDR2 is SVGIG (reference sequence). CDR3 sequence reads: CAWSVLAGYTGELFF. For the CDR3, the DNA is TGTGCCTGGAGTGTACTAGCGGGATACACCGGGGAGCTGTTTTTT.

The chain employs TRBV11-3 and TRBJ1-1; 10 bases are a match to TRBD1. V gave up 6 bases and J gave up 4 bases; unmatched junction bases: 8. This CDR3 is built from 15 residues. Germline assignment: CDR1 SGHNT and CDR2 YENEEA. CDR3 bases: TGTGCCAGCAGGCAGCAGGGACAGGGGATCACTGAAGCTTTCTTT. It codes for CASRQQGQGITEAFF. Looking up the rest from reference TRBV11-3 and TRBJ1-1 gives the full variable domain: EAGVVQSPRYKIIEKKQPVAFWCNPISGHNTLYWYLQNLGQGPELLIRYENEEAVDDSQLPKDRFSAERLKGVDSTLKIQPAELGDSAVYLCASRQQGQGITEAFFGQGTRLTVV.

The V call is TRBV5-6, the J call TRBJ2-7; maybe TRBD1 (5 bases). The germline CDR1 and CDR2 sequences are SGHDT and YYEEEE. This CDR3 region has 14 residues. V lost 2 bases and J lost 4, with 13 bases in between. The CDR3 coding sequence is TGTGCCAGCAGCTTTCGCCTAAGGGGTTACGAGCAGTACTTC. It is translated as CASSFRLRGYEQYF. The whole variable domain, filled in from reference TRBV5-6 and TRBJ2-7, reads DAGVTQSPTHLIKTRGQQVTLRCSPKSGHDTVSWYQQALGQGPQFIFQYYEEEERQRGNFPDRFSGHQFPNYSSELNVNALLLGDSALYLCASSFRLRGYEQYFGPGTRLTVT.

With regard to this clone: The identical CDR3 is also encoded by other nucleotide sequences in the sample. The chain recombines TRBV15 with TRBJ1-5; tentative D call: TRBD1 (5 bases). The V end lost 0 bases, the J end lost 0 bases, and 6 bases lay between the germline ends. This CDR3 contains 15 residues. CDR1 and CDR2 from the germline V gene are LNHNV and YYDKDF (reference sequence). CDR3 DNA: TGTGCCACCAGCAGAGATAGGGGTAGCAATCAGCCCCAGCATTTT. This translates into CATSRDRGSNQPQHF.

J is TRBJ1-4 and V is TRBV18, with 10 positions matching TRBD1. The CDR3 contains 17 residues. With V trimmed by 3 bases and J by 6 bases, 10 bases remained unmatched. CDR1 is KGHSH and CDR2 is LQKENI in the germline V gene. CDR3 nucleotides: TGTGCCAGCTCACCTCAGTACCCGGGACAGGGGCATGAAAAACTGTTTTTT. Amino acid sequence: CASSPQYPGQGHEKLFF.

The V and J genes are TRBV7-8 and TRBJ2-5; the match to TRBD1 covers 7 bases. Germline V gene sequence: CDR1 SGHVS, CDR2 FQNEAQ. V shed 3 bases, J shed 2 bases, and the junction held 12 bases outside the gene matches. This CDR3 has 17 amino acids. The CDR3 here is CASSLSVQGDEQETQYF. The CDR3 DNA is TGTGCCAGCAGCTTGTCGGTTCAGGGGGATGAACAAGAGACCCAGTACTTC.

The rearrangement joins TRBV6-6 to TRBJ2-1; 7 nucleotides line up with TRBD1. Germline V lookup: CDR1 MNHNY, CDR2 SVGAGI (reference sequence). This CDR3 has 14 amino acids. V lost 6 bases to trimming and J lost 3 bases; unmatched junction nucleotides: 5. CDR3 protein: CASRGQPNYNEQFF. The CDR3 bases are TGTGCCAGCAGGGGACAGCCAAACTACAATGAGCAGTTCTTC.

The CDR3 DNA is TGTGCCTGGAGTTTGGCGGCCCCTGGCTACACCTTC. Translated, it gives CAWSLAAPGYTF. This chain uses TRBV30 with TRBJ1-2; D is undetermined. The CDR3 extends over 12 amino acids. Germline V lookup: CDR1 GTSNPN, CDR2 SVGIG (reference sequence). The V and J ends lost 2 bases and 7 bases respectively, with 11 bases between them.